This T cell receptor beta chain comes out of a study of glioma-infiltrating T cells. The iRepertoire nested amplicon-rescue multiplex PCR amplified TCR alpha and beta CDR3s from RNA. For one-step reverse transcription and amplification, 100-400 ng of tissue mRNA or PBMC total RNA was used. TCRdb itself ran the multiplex PCR reads through MiXCR, one entry per CDR3 protein. The data contain about 140,000 distinct CDR3 sequences, around 42% of them singletons. The CDR3 sequence is 15 residues long. Trimming removed 3 bases from V and 6 bases from J, with 15 bases in between. Per germline, CDR1 SGHTA and CDR2 FQGNSA.

This clonotype originated in a human donor with low-grade glioma or glioblastoma, undergoing nonglioma brain surgery, or in good health (not recorded which). Sequenced sample: glioma tissue, nonneoplastic brain tissue, or PBMCs (not recorded which). V and J are TRBV7-2 and TRBJ1-5; possibly TRBD1 for D (5 bases). The CDR3: CASSLDGGGGQPQHF. Here the CDR3 DNA reads TGTGCCAGCAGCTTGGATGGGGGAGGAGGTCAGCCCCAGCATTTT.